This T cell receptor (beta chain) was identified during a study of T cells expressing NK-cell markers. Study details: From sorted CD3+CD56+NKG2C+, CD3+CD56+NKG2C- and CD3+CD56-NKG2C+ T cells came the TCR beta repertoires. General study results and limits: These clonotypes additionally ranked first within the CD3+CD56-NKG2C+ fraction of a handful of donors. In a group of 5 to 7 donors, dominant NKG2C+ clonotypes represented 1.0-7.0% of CD8+ T cells.

TCR beta cDNA was made by 5'RACE template switching with UMIs. TCRdb reprocessed the 5' RACE reads; each CDR3 protein has one entry and no DNA is given. Listed are 500,000 or so distinct CDR3 sequences; approximately 3.6% falls within the top ten. This CDR3 has 14 amino acids. Looked up from germline, CDR1 is MGHDK and CDR2 is SYGVNS. As regards this clonotype: Its cognate antigen is unknown.

This receptor was obtained from a man aged 18 to 29 in good health. Material for sequencing was blood T cells: a sorted CD56 or NKG2C T cell subset, CD4+ or CD8+ T cells, or bulk PBMC T cells (not recorded which). The V and J genes are TRBV25-1 and TRBJ1-3. CDR3 loop: CASSAATTGNTIYF.